This T cell receptor beta chain was obtained from a study of T cells in Graves' hyperthyroidism and ophthalmopathy. Amplification targeted TCR beta CDR3 regions from RNA transcripts. TCR CDR3 regions were first amplified by RT-PCR with HTBI primers. TCRdb reanalysed the multiplex PCR reads using MiXCR and keeps one entry per CDR3 protein. The data contain around 350,000 distinct CDR3 sequences, nearly 15% of them singletons. CDR1 and CDR2 (germline): GTSNPN, SVGIG (reference sequence). The CDR3 runs 13 residues. V lost 8 bases to trimming and J lost 6 bases; unmatched junction nucleotides: 6. This clonotype was seen a few times.

The chain combines TRBV30 with TRBJ1-6, with 8 bases that match TRBD1. Specimen: blood. The sequence came from a woman in her sixties or seventies with Graves' ophthalmopathy. The CDR3 is CAGQGQANSPLHF. The CDR3 bases are TGTGCCGGCCAGGGACAGGCTAATTCACCCCTCCACTTT.